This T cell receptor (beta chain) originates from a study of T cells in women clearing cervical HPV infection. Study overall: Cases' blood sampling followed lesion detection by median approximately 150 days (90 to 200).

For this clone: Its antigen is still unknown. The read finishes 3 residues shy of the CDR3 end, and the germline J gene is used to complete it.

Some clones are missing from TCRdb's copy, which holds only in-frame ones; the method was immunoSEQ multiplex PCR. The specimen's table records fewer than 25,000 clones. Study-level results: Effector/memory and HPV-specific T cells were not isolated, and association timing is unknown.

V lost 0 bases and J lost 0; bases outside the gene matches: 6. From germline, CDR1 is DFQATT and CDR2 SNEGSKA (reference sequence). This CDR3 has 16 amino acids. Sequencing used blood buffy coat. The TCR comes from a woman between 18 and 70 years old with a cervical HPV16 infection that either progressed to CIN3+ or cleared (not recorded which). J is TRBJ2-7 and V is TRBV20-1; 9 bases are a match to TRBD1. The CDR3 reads CSARDPRTGDSYEQYF. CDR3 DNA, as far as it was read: TGCAGTGCTAGAGATCCCCGGACAGGGGACTCCTACGAG.